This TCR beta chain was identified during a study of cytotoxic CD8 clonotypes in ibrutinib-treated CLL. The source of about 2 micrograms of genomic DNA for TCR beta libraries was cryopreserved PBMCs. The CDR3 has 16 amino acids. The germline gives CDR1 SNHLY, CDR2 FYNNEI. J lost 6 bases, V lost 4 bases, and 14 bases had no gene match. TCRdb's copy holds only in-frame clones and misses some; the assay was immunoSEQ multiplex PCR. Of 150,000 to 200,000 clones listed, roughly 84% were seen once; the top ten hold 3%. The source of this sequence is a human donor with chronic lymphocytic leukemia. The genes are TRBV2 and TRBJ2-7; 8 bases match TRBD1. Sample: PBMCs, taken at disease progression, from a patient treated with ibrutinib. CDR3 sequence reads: CASSVDVRTGSSEQYF. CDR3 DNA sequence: TGTGCCAGCAGTGTGGATGTCAGGACAGGGTCGTCCGAGCAGTACTTC.